This TCR beta chain was captured in a study of CD8 T cells in Susac syndrome. Reverse transcription of about 0.45 to 1 ug RNA was carried out with random hexamers. The amplification used immunoSEQ multiplex PCR on TCR beta CDR3; it spanned 54 Vbeta and 13 Jbeta. One entry per CDR3 protein results from TCRdb running MiXCR on the immunoSEQ multiplex PCR reads. The table shows some 200,000 distinct CDR3 sequences, with more than 90% occurring only once. Germline V lookup: CDR1 SGHAT, CDR2 FQDESV (reference sequence). V was trimmed by 1 base and J by 2 bases, leaving 11 bases between them. The CDR3 consists of 16 residues. TCR beta from blood CD8+ and CD4+ T cells was sequenced.

What was sequenced was CD4+ T cells from PBMCs. This TCR came from a human donor with multiple sclerosis. This rearrangement joins TRBV11-1 to TRBJ2-2; D possibly corresponds to TRBD2 (5 bases). CDR3 bases: TGTGCCAGCAGCTTAGGAGGGCCAGATAACACCGGGGAGCTGTTTTTT. Translating gives CASSLGGPDNTGELFF.